This T cell receptor (beta chain) was retrieved from a study of T cells in Graves' hyperthyroidism and ophthalmopathy (dated 2019 in TCRdb). The study in broad terms: Peripheral blood was sampled at the time of initial diagnosis, prior to any treatment. In several Graves' hyperthyroidism patients, the study also compared T-cell repertoires from thyroid tissue with T-cell repertoires from blood. Prospective prediction of ophthalmopathy was tested in an independent validation cohort of some 19 hyperthyroidism patients and 17 patients who later progressed to ophthalmopathy. TCR V-J signatures able to tell the groups apart were searched for in a discovery cohort of 95 to 100 patients, of whom roughly 42 had Graves' ophthalmopathy and roughly 58 had stable Graves' hyperthyroidism. After sampling, hyperthyroidism patients received methimazole starting at 30 mg daily, and ophthalmopathy patients received high-dose intravenous methylprednisolone. TCR Vbeta CDR3 sequencing of 135 peripheral blood samples (43 ophthalmopathy, approximately 80 hyperthyroidism and roughly 17 progressor patients) is reported in the paper. The roughly 94 discovery patients were randomly divided into training and test sets at a 7:3 ratio.

This clonotype was seen only a few times. Its cognate antigen has yet to be identified. No much larger clone exists at a distance of one base, and base qualities are not known. What the work shows at the level of the full study, not this receptor alone: No statistical method was used to fix the sample size in advance, and group allocation was not hidden from the investigators. Most expanded thyroid clonotypes (frequency above 0.001) were also detected in blood, a finding suggesting that blood repertoires may reflect thyroid immune responses. In validation, the model predicted progression to ophthalmopathy a median of roughly 6.1 months before onset, with around 70% sensitivity and roughly 72% specificity. In cross-validation, a model built on a 13 V-J signature told ophthalmopathy apart from stable hyperthyroidism with over 85% sensitivity and approximately 81% specificity, and in testing the same model reached 80%/75%.

A patient counted as having stable Graves' hyperthyroidism if no progression to ophthalmopathy occurred over 18 months of follow-up. Hyperthyroidism patients were newly diagnosed, had a disease duration of under 2 months, and were aged 18 to 65 years. The study excluded patients with uncontrolled infections, other autoimmune diseases, pregnancy or lactation. Clinical symptoms, serum thyroxine and TRAb, thyroid ultrasound, and orbital computed tomography formed the basis for the diagnoses. PBMCs were isolated from about 9.2 ml of fresh peripheral blood by Ficoll-Paque density gradient centrifugation. Total RNA was extracted with Trizol reagent, and quality was checked on an Agilent 2100 Bioanalyzer. TCR beta CDR3 regions were amplified from RNA transcripts. The first round of RT-PCR for the TCR CDR3 was performed with the HTBI primer set and the Qiagen OneStep RT-PCR kit. A second multiplex PCR round built the libraries, followed by size selection and purification. The libraries were sequenced on an Illumina HiSeq2000 using paired-end 100 bp reads. As for how the authors treated the data: SOAPnuke was used to process the raw data, with reads discarded if the reads contained adapters or uncalled bases, had a mean Phred below 15, or lacked an exact constant-primer or identifier match. High-quality paired reads were merged with COPE v1.2.5, and unique nucleotide sequences were defined as clonotypes. MiTCR v1.1 was used to align clonotypes to the IMGT TRBV, TRBD and TRBJ reference segments. The analysis was restricted to V-J combinations with a frequency above 0.0001, which together covered 98% to 99.2% of the repertoires. A TCS score was defined as the ratio between F50 (clonal expansion) and ExV (chaos), using BLOSUM62-based TCRdist between CDR3 peptides within each V-J. Welch's t-statistics and random forest reduced roughly 530 V-J features to roughly 13, which were used in a naive Bayes classifier (R e1071). Through fastp at Q25 and MiXCR, TCRdb rebuilt clones from the public reads, retaining in-frame beta chains. Duplicate CDR3 protein sequences are folded into a single record with the most common DNA and genes. In this record, the V and J calls reflect TCRdb's handling and not the investigators' own analysis. This sample comprises some 460,000 distinct CDR3 sequences, 15% to 19% of them detected only once. The ten largest clones add up to around 14% of the sample.

V is pared back by 3 bases and J by 8 bases, with 26 bases lying between the germline termini. The CDR3, from cysteine to phenylalanine, totals 19 residues. The entry retains the CDR3 DNA only, 57 bases that are in frame from base 1. From a lookup of the germline V gene (reference sequence), CDR1 and CDR2 are LNHDA and SQIVND. This sequence was found in a woman aged 18 to 35 with Graves' hyperthyroidism. The sequenced material came from blood. The rearrangement combines TRBV19 with TRBJ1-6; D gene: possibly TRBD1, on 5 matching bases. The CDR3 region: CASSIAPGDLLFSYSPLHF. The DNA sequence is TGTGCCAGTAGTATCGCCCCTGGGGACCTCTTATTCTCCTATTCACCCCTCCACTTT.